The subject of this entry is one T cell receptor beta chain. These data originate in a study of OX40 agonist ivuxolimab in advanced cancers. This table comes from immunoSEQ multiplex PCR, and its TCRdb copy is limited to in-frame clones, with some not included. The sample carries about 41,000 clones, 80% to 90% recorded once. This CDR3 is 13 amino acids long. The germline CDR1 and CDR2 sequences are MNHNY and SVGAGI (reference sequence). Between the trimmed V and J ends, which lost 4 bases and 6 bases, there was a span of 9 bases. The V call is TRBV6-6, the J call TRBJ2-2; D call uncertain. Here the sequenced sample was CD4+ or CD8+ T cells sorted from blood, taken in a trial of the OX40 agonist ivuxolimab. This TCR was sampled from an adult with an advanced solid tumor such as melanoma, head and neck, liver or kidney cancer. This CDR3 is CASSFTLAGELFF. For the CDR3, the DNA is TGTGCCAGCAGTTTTACGTTAGCCGGGGAGCTGTTTTTT.